Sequencing of this T cell receptor beta chain was carried out in a study of technical replicates of blood from a few donors. Data came from immunoSEQ multiplex PCR; TCRdb stores just in-frame clones and leaves some out. In the table there are more than 65,000 clones, 90% to 95% of which are singletons. Trimming took 4 bases from V and 4 from J; bases not matched to a gene: 8. From germline, CDR1 is SGDLS and CDR2 YYNGEE. The CDR3 spans 15 residues. The chain recombines TRBV9 with TRBJ2-7; 10 nucleotides match TRBD2. Sequencing input: T cells isolated from PBMCs. This TCR was recovered from a human donor in good health. The CDR3 spells CASSPRLAGLYEQYF. The CDR3 nucleotides read TGTGCCAGCAGCCCCAGACTAGCGGGCTTGTACGAGCAGTACTTC. The variable domain in full, with the rest retrieved from reference TRBV9 and TRBJ2-7, is DSGVTQTPKHLITATGQRVTLRCSPRSGDLSVYWYQQSLDQGLQFLIQYYNGEERAKGNILERFSAQQFPDLHSELNLSSLELGDSALYFCASSPRLAGLYEQYFGPGTRLTVT.